This T cell receptor (beta chain) was sequenced during a study of immune cell composition in non-small cell lung cancer. Template was genomic DNA from frozen, unsorted single-cell suspensions. Study results and limitations: Squamous carcinomas (about 75%) more often had tumour-associated clones >0.5% than adenocarcinomas (roughly 35%). Lung squamous cell carcinoma tumours had significantly higher top 10 clone scores and productive clonality than lung adenocarcinoma. No significant correlation existed between pack-years smoked and tumour clonality.

A remark on this clone: As yet, its antigen is unknown.

The assay was immunoSEQ multiplex PCR, and TCRdb's table has in-frame clones only and misses some. The data contain about 7,200 clones, roughly 74% of them singletons. The length of the CDR3 is 18 residues. The germline V gene has CDR1 SGHVS and CDR2 FQNEAQ. V was clipped by 5 bases and J by 1 base; unmatched bases: 10. The sample taken for sequencing was lung tumor tissue. This clonotype was obtained from a human donor with non-small cell lung cancer. The V gene is TRBV7-8, the J gene TRBJ1-3; 11 bases match TRBD1. In DNA form, the CDR3 reads TGTGCCAGCAGCCCCGGGACAGGGGGATCAAGATCTGGAAACACCATATATTTT. Translated, it gives CASSPGTGGSRSGNTIYF.